The 18 T cell receptor beta chains presented below share a single source sample, sequenced in a study of control samples from healthy donors and cancer patients. Profiled with immunoSEQ multiplex PCR; TCRdb holds only in-frame clones, not every one. Of fewer than 200,000 clones in the sample, roughly 95% were seen once. Sequencing was performed on blood. The receptors derive from a woman aged 30 to 39 in good health.

V and J are TRBV19 and TRBJ2-5; D is undetermined. The germline gives CDR1 LNHDA, CDR2 SQIVND (reference sequence). Trimming cost V 4 bases and J 4 bases, with 16 bases left between them. The CDR3 sequence is 15 residues long. CDR3 sequence: CASSTKTSLGETQYF. CDR3 sequence (DNA): TGTGCCAGTAGTACAAAGACTTCCCTGGGAGAGACCCAGTACTTC.

The chain carries TRBV27 and TRBJ1-5, with 7 bases that match TRBD1. The CDR3 contains 14 residues. Unmatched junction bases numbered 3, after V lost 5 bases and J lost 2 bases. Looked up from germline, CDR1 is MNHEY and CDR2 is SMNVEV (reference sequence). The CDR3 spells CASSLGQGNQPQHF. The CDR3 DNA reads as TGTGCCAGCAGTCTCGGACAGGGCAATCAGCCCCAGCATTTT.

The chain links TRBV14 to TRBJ2-3, with a tentative D call TRBD1 (6 bases). CDR3 length: 15 residues. The ends were cut back, 4 bases at V and 0 bases at J, with 11 bases in the middle. In germline, CDR1 is SGHDN, CDR2 FVKESK. This CDR3 reads CASSLLRGSTDTQYF. The DNA of the CDR3 is TGTGCCAGCAGCCTCCTGAGGGGGAGCACAGATACGCAGTATTTT.

The chain carries TRBV27 and TRBJ1-4; D is unclear. Trimming stripped 6 bases from V and 0 bases from J, with 8 bases between. The CDR3 is made up of 14 amino acids. The germline V gene encodes CDR1 MNHEY and CDR2 SMNVEV (reference sequence). The DNA of the CDR3 is TGTGCCAGCAGCCTGTTCGCAACTAATGAAAAACTGTTTTTT. Its translation: CASSLFATNEKLFF.

The V gene is TRBV29-1, the J gene TRBJ1-1; weak D call: TRBD1 (6 bases). The CDR3 loop spans 12 amino acids. V lost 4 bases and J 5 bases, leaving 11 bases between the germline ends. CDR1 and CDR2 from the germline V gene are SQVTM and ANQGSEA. The CDR3 reads CSVAGQGTEAFF. The CDR3 DNA follows: TGCAGCGTTGCGGGCCAGGGGACTGAAGCTTTCTTT. The full variable domain, rest sourced from reference TRBV29-1 and TRBJ1-1, is SAVISQKPSRDICQRGTSLTIQCQVDSQVTMMFWYRQQPGQSLTLIATANQGSEATYESGFVIDKFPISRPNLTFSTLTVSNMSPEDSSIYLCSVAGQGTEAFFGQGTRLTVV.

The genes are TRBV3-1 (or the pseudogene TRBV3-2) and TRBJ1-3, with unresolved D. Germline-derived CDR1 and CDR2 are LGHDT and YNNKEL (reference sequence). This CDR3 comprises 14 residues. Deletions cut 5 bases from V and 0 bases from J, with 8 bases between. In nucleotides, the CDR3 is TGTGCCAGCAGCGGTTCGGACTCTGGAAACACCATATATTTT. Translated, it gives CASSGSDSGNTIYF.

V usage is TRBV27 and J usage is TRBJ2-7; a possible D gene is TRBD2 (5 bases). This CDR3 is built from 12 residues. Trimming cost V 5 bases and J 5 bases, with 10 bases left between them. CDR1 and CDR2 from the germline V gene are MNHEY and SMNVEV (reference sequence). CDR3 nucleotide sequence: TGTGCCAGCAGTCCGGGGAAGCACGAGCAGTACTTC. Translation: CASSPGKHEQYF.

This chain uses TRBV28 with TRBJ2-4; possible D gene TRBD2, 6 bases. The CDR3 runs 14 residues. Germline values: CDR1 MDHEN, CDR2 SYDVKM. Between the trimmed V and J ends, which lost 5 bases and 8 bases, there was a span of 16 bases. For the CDR3, the DNA is TGTGCCAGCAGTCCCTGGGGGGATGGGGACATTCAGTACTTC. Amino acid sequence: CASSPWGDGDIQYF.

V usage is TRBV29-1 and J usage is TRBJ2-1; D unclear. Germline V gene data show CDR1 as SQVTM and CDR2 as ANQGSEA. Trimming stripped 3 bases from V and 4 bases from J, with 4 bases between. CDR3 length: 11 residues. The CDR3 loop is CSVDLYNEQFF. The DNA for the CDR3 is TGCAGCGTTGACCTATACAATGAGCAGTTCTTC.

In the case of this clone: Other DNA sequences in this sample translate to the same CDR3. J is TRBJ2-7 and V is TRBV2, with 10 bases lining up with TRBD2. CDR3 length: 15 amino acids. The junction had 10 bases not matched to a gene; V was cut back by 5 bases and J by 6 bases. Per the germline V gene, CDR1 is SNHLY and CDR2 is FYNNEI. This CDR3 is CASSLSGTSAVEQYF. In DNA, the CDR3 is TGTGCCAGCAGTTTGTCCGGGACTAGCGCGGTCGAGCAGTACTTC.

The chain joins TRBV5-6 to TRBJ1-5, with D tentatively TRBD1 (6 bases). V lost 5 bases to trimming and J lost 5 bases, with 23 bases between them. This CDR3 spans 17 amino acids. The germline V gene encodes CDR1 SGHDT and CDR2 YYEEEE. CDR3 in amino acids: CASSLQAGTNFYQPQHF. CDR3 in DNA: TGTGCCAGCAGTCTTCAAGCCGGGACAAATTTCTATCAGCCCCAGCATTTT.

The gene calls are TRBV11-2 and TRBJ2-7; 8 bases match TRBD1. J was trimmed by 0 bases and V by 2 bases; bases with no gene match: 6. CDR1 and CDR2 from the germline V gene are SGHAT and FQNNGV. The CDR3 loop spans 16 amino acids. The CDR3 loop reads CASSLSVQGASYEQYF. The CDR3 region has the DNA TGTGCCAGCAGCTTATCGGTCCAGGGGGCCTCCTACGAGCAGTACTTC.

This rearrangement joins TRBV4-1 to TRBJ2-4; tentative D call: TRBD1 (5 bases). V was cut by 3 bases and J by 3 bases, with 15 bases left in between. Germline CDR1 reads MGHRA; CDR2 reads YSYEKL. This CDR3 has 16 amino acids. In DNA form, the CDR3 reads TGCGCCAGCAGCCACAAATCCCAGGGTGGCAAAAACATTCAGTACTTC. Its translation is CASSHKSQGGKNIQYF.

The rearrangement joins TRBV11-1 to TRBJ1-1; D is possibly TRBD1 (6 bases). CDR1 SGHAT and CDR2 FQDESV come from the germline V gene (reference sequence). The CDR3 sequence is 13 residues long. Trimming left V 5 bases short and J 8 bases short, with 15 bases between. The CDR3 nucleotides are TGTGCCAGCAGCCAGGGGAGGGTGGACGAAGCTTTCTTT. This encodes CASSQGRVDEAFF.

The chain joins TRBV21-1 to TRBJ1-2; the D call in the table, TRBD1, was not verified against the DNA. TRBV21-1 is a pseudogene. The CDR3 loop spans 16 amino acids. Here the CDR3 reads CASIEAGGDSNYGYTF. Here the CDR3 DNA reads TGTGCCAGCATCGAAGCTGGCGGGGACAGCAACTATGGCTACACCTTC.

CDR3 in amino acids: CASSLGVGGNTEAFF. The CDR3 DNA reads as TGTGCCAGCAGCTTAGGTGTGGGAGGGAACACTGAAGCTTTCTTT. J is TRBJ1-1 and V is TRBV7-6; D is undetermined. The CDR3 is made up of 15 amino acids. Per germline, CDR1 SGHVS and CDR2 FNYEAQ. V lost 1 base and J lost 1, with 10 bases in between.

This sequence joins TRBV6-5 and TRBJ2-7; D remains ambiguous. V dropped 0 bases and J dropped 4 bases, with 10 bases sitting between them. The CDR3 is made up of 14 amino acids. Per the germline V gene, CDR1 is MNHEY and CDR2 is SVGAGI. The DNA of the CDR3 is TGTGCCAGCAGTTACTCGATTAGGACGTACGAGCAGTACTTC. It yields the protein CASSYSIRTYEQYF.

The chain joins TRBV27 to TRBJ1-3; D is perhaps TRBD1 (5 bases). The CDR3 consists of 18 residues. CDR1 is MNHEY, CDR2 SMNVEV, per germline (reference sequence). V shed 0 bases and J shed 2 bases, with 17 bases lying between them. The CDR3 protein is CASSLSPHRGLPGNTIYF. The CDR3 DNA reads as TGTGCCAGCAGTTTATCGCCCCACCGGGGCCTGCCTGGAAACACCATATATTTT.